The present T cell receptor (beta chain) was sequenced within a study of T cell clones after liver transplantation. Study-level points and caveats: Post-transplant, graft-donor-reactive CD4 TCRbeta sequences in blood dropped significantly in most of the 8 subjects.

Germline V CDR1 and CDR2: MDHEN, SYDVKM. The CDR3 sequence is 17 residues long. V lost 6 bases and J lost 0, with 21 bases in between. Data came from immunoSEQ multiplex PCR; TCRdb stores just in-frame clones and leaves some out. This table holds 50,000 or so clones, roughly 74% found once. With respect to this clone: Its specificity is not known.

This sequence originates from a human patient who received a liver transplant. Part of the T cell pool may stem from the graft donor. V gene TRBV28 combines with J gene TRBJ2-7; D gene uncertain. Material: CD4+ T cells from blood, obtained less than 70 months after liver transplant. The CDR3 nucleotides are TGTGCCAGCAGGTCCTGGGCAGCGAAGGGCAACTCCTACGAGCAGTACTTC. Protein sequence: CASRSWAAKGNSYEQYF.